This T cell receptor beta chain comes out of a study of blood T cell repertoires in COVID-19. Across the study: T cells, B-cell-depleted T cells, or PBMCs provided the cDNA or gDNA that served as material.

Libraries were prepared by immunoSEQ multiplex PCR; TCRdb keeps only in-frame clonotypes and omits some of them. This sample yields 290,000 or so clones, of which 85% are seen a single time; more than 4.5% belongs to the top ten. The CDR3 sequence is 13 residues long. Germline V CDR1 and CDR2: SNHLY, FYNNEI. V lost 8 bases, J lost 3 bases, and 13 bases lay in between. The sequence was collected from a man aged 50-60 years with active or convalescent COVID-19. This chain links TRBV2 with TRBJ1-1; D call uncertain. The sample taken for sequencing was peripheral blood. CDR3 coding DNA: TGTGCCAGCGGTGCGGGGAGGGACACTGAAGCTTTCTTT. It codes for CASGAGRDTEAFF.